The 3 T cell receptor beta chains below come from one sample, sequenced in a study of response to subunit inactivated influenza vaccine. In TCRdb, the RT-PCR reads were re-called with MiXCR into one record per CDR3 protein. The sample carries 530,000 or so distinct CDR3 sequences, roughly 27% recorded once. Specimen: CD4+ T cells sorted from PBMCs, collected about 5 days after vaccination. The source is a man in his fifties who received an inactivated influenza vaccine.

CDR3 nucleotide sequence: TGCAGTGCTGCCATTCGGGGTCCCAACGAGCAGTACTTC. It yields the protein CSAAIRGPNEQYF. The chain combines TRBV20-1 with TRBJ2-7; D might be TRBD2 (5 bases). Germline CDR1 DFQATT, CDR2 SNEGSKA (reference sequence). The CDR3 runs to 13 residues. Trimming pared 5 bases from V and 5 bases from J, leaving 16 bases between.

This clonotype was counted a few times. CDR3 in amino acids: CSARGGVGNQPQHF. CDR3 DNA: TGCAGTGCTAGGGGGGGAGTAGGCAATCAGCCCCAGCATTTT. The chain combines TRBV20-1 with TRBJ1-5; tentatively, D is TRBD1 (5 bases). The germline V gene has CDR1 DFQATT and CDR2 SNEGSKA (reference sequence). The ends were cut back, 3 bases at V and 2 bases at J, with 11 bases in the middle. The CDR3 length is 14 residues.

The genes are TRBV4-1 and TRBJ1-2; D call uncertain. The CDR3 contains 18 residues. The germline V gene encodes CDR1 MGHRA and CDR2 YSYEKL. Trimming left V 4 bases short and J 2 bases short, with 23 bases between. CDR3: CASSPIGKGRGTNYGYTF. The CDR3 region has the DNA TGCGCCAGCAGCCCGATTGGAAAGGGTCGTGGAACGAACTATGGCTACACCTTC.